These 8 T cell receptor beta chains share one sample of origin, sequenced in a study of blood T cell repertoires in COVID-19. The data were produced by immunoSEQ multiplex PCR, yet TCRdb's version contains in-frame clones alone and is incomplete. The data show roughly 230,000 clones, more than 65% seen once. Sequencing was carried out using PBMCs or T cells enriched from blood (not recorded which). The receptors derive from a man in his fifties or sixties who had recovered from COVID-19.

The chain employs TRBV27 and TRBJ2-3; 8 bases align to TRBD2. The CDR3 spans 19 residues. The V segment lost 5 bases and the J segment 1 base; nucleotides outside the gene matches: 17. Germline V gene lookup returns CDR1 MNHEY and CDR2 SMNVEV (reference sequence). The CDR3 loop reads CASSDEAWVAGIRTDTQYF. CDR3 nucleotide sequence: TGTGCCAGCAGTGATGAGGCTTGGGTAGCGGGAATCCGCACAGATACGCAGTATTTT.

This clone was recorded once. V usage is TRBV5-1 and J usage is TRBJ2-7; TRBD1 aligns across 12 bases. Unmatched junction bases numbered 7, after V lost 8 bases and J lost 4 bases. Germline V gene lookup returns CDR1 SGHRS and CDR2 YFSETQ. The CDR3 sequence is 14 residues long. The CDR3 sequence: CASSGTGGQYEQYF. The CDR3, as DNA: TGCGCCAGTTCCGGGACAGGGGGCCAGTACGAGCAGTACTTC.

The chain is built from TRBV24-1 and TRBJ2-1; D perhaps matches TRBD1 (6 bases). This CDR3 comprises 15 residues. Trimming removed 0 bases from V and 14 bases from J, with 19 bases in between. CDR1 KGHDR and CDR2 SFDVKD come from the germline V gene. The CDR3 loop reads CATSDLGGLGGNKFF. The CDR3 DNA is TGTGCCACCAGTGATTTGGGGGGTCTAGGGGGAAATAAGTTCTTC.

CDR3 sequence: CASSYGLAGAGEQFF. The CDR3 nucleotides read TGTGCCAGCAGTTACGGCCTAGCGGGGGCCGGTGAGCAGTTCTTC. J is TRBJ2-1 and V is TRBV6-2 or TRBV6-3, with 10 bases aligning to TRBD2. Trimming cost V 2 bases and J 9 bases; bases outside gene matches: 7. The CDR3 sequence is 15 residues long. Germline assignment: CDR1 MNHEY and CDR2 SVGEGT.

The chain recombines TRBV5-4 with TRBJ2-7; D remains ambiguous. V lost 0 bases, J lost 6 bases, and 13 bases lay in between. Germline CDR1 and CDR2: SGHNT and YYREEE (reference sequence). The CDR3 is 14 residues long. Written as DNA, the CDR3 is TGTGCCAGCAGCTTGGCGCAGCGAAGGAGCGAGCAGTACTTC. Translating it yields CASSLAQRRSEQYF.

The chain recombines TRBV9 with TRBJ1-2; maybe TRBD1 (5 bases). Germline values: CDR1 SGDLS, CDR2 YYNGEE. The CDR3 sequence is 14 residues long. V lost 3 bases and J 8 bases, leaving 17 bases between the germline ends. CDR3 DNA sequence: TGTGCCAGCAGCGCAGACCACCCGGACACAGGCTACACCTTC. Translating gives CASSADHPDTGYTF.

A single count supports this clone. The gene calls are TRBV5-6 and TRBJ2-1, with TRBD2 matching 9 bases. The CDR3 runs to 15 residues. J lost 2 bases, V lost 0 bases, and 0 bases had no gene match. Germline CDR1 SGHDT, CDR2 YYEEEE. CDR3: CASSLGGRAYNEQFF. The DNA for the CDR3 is TGTGCCAGCAGCTTGGGCGGGAGGGCCTACAATGAGCAGTTCTTC.

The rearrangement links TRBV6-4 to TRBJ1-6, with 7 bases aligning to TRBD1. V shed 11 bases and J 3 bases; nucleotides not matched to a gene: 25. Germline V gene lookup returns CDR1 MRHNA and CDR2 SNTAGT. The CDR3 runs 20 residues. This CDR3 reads CAYRAGGPKISEGYNSPLHF. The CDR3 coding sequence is TGTGCCTACCGGGCAGGGGGGCCCAAAATTTCAGAAGGCTATAATTCACCCCTCCACTTT.